This T cell receptor beta chain was profiled in a study of blood T cell repertoires in COVID-19. The CDR3 has 15 amino acids. The germline CDR1 and CDR2 sequences are LNHDA and SQIVND (reference sequence). Trimming cost V 5 bases and J 8 bases, with 21 bases left between them. The method was immunoSEQ multiplex PCR; TCRdb's version includes in-frame clones alone and lacks a portion of them. This sample has some 90,000 clones, with around nine tenths found just once. This clone was picked up one time. The specimen sequenced was peripheral blood. This TCR derives from a woman in her sixties or seventies with COVID-19, enrolled during active disease. The chain carries TRBV19 and TRBJ1-2; possible D gene TRBD1, 5 bases. The CDR3 sequence is CASSASTGTYFGYTF. CDR3 DNA: TGTGCCAGTAGTGCGTCCACCGGGACTTACTTCGGCTACACCTTC.